Sequencing of this TCR beta chain was carried out in a study of beta chain features in type 1 diabetes. Sorted cells reached over 98% purity in every population. V was shortened by 3 bases and J by 9 bases, with 9 bases between the two germline ends. The CDR3 sequence is 12 residues long. Germline V gives CDR1 SEHNR, CDR2 FQNEAQ (reference sequence). Isolated RNA was reverse transcribed in full, so expressed TCRB transcripts were sequenced. Assay: immunoSEQ multiplex PCR; the TCRdb copy retains only in-frame clones and omits some. This sample has some 160,000 clones, with 7.5% to 10% found just once. Concerning this clone: Its antigen remains unknown.

Study-wide results and limits: VDJ junctions sequenced from type 1 diabetes patients showed fewer insertions and more deletions. In cDNA sequencing, cells with high TCR expression could be over-represented. Within each of all four CD4+ subsets, Type 1 diabetes patients had TCRB CDR3s that were moderately but significantly shorter.

The sequence derives from a woman between 18 and 30 years old in good health. The rearrangement uses TRBV7-9 and TRBJ2-1; no clear D gene. Sequenced sample: central memory CD4+ T cells from blood. The CDR3 region is CASSLELGEQFF. In DNA form, the CDR3 reads TGTGCCAGCAGCTTGGAGTTGGGTGAGCAGTTCTTC.